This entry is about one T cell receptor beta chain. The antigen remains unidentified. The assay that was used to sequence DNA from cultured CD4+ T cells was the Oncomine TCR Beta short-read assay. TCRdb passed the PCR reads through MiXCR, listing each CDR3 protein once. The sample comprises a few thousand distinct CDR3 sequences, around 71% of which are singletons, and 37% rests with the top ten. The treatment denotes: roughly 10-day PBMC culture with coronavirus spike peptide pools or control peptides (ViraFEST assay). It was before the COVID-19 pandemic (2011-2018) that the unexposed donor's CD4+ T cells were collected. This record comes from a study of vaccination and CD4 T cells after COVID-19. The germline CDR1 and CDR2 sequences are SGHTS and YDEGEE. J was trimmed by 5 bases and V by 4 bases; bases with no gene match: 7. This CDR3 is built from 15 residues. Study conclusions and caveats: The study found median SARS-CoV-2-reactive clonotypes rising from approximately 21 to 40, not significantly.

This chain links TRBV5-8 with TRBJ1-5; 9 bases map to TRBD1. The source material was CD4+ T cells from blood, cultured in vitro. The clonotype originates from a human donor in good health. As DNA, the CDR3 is TGTGCCAGCAGCCTGAGGGGACAGGGAGATCAGCCCCAGCATTTT. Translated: CASSLRGQGDQPQHF.